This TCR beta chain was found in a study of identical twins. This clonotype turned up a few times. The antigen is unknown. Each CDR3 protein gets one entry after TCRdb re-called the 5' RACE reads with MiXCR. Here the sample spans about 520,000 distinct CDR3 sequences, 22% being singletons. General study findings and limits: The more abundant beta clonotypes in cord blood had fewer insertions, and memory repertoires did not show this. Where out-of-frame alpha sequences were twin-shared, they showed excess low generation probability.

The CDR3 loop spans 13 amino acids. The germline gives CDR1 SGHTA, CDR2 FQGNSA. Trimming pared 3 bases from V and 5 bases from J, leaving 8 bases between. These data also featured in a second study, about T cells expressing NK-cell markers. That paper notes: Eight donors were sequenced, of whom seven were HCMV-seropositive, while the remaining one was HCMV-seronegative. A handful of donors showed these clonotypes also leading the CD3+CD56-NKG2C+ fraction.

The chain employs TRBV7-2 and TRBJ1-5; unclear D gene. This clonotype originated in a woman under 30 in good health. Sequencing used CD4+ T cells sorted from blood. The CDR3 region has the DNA TGTGCCAGCAGCTTGTTTCGGGATCAGCCCCAGCATTTT. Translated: CASSLFRDQPQHF.